These 13 T cell receptor beta chains originate from one sample sequenced in a study of cytomegalovirus exposure and HLA in healthy donors. 13 Jbeta primers and 60 Vbeta primers were used for the PCR. Sequencing used immunoSEQ multiplex PCR; TCRdb keeps in-frame clones, though not all of them. The sample shows around 76,000 clones, 65% to 85% of them seen only once. The sequencing sample was made of PBMCs. Receptors originate from a woman in her forties in good health and CMV-seropositive.

The rearrangement joins TRBV5-1 to TRBJ2-7; tentative D call: TRBD1 (5 bases). Per the germline V gene, CDR1 is SGHRS and CDR2 is YFSETQ. This CDR3 region has 11 residues. Trimming removed 4 bases from V and 6 bases from J, with 8 bases in between. DNA for the CDR3: TGCGCCAGCAGCGACAGTCGCGAGCAGTACTTC. As protein: CASSDSREQYF. Complete variable domain (other parts from reference TRBV5-1 and TRBJ2-7): KAGVTQTPRYLIKTRGQQVTLSCSPISGHRSVSWYQQTPGQGLQFLFEYFSETQRNKGNFPGRFSGRQFSNSRSEMNVSTLELGDSALYLCASSDSREQYFGPGTRLTVT.

V is TRBV30 and J is TRBJ1-1; 8 bases line up with TRBD1. The CDR3 extends over 15 amino acids. The V gene's germline CDR1 is GTSNPN and CDR2 SVGIG (reference sequence). After removal of 2 bases from V and 5 bases from J, the junction contained 10 bases not matched to a gene. The CDR3 region has the DNA TGTGCCTGGAGTACATACGGACAGGGCCGAACTGAAGCTTTCTTT. This gives the protein CAWSTYGQGRTEAFF.

The chain couples TRBV5-8 to TRBJ1-2; 7 nucleotides agree with TRBD1. There are 16 residues in the CDR3. CDR1 and CDR2 from the germline V gene are SGHTS and YDEGEE. V shed 4 bases, J shed 8 bases, and the junction held 17 bases outside the gene matches. CDR3 protein: CASSPAGQLHFVGYTF. The CDR3 nucleotides are TGTGCCAGCAGCCCGGCGGGACAGCTACATTTTGTGGGCTACACCTTC.

This clone was observed once. This chain joins TRBV27 and TRBJ1-6, with D unclear. The CDR3 sequence is 14 residues long. The germline V gene has CDR1 MNHEY and CDR2 SMNVEV (reference sequence). V lost 3 bases and J 10 bases, leaving 13 bases between the germline ends. The CDR3 is CASSFREKSSPLHF. The CDR3 bases are TGTGCCAGCAGTTTTAGGGAGAAAAGCTCACCCCTCCACTTT.

This clone was seen a few times. The rearrangement joins TRBV20-1 to TRBJ1-1; a possible D gene is TRBD1 (5 bases). The CDR3 totals 11 residues. Per germline, CDR1 DFQATT and CDR2 SNEGSKA (reference sequence). CDR3 sequence: CTPRRGPEAFF. The CDR3 bases are TGCACCCCTCGGAGGGGTCCTGAAGCTTTCTTT.

This clone came up a few times. V gene TRBV27 combines with J gene TRBJ1-6; weak D call: TRBD1 (5 bases). Germline CDR1 MNHEY, CDR2 SMNVEV (reference sequence). This CDR3 comprises 15 residues. Trimming took off 6 bases at V and 8 bases at J, with 17 bases between the two ends. This CDR3 reads CASRPLGEGYSPLHF. DNA of the CDR3: TGTGCCAGCAGACCGCTTGGGGAGGGGTATTCACCCCTCCACTTT.

The chain carries TRBV5-6 and TRBJ1-1; D is uncertain. Germline CDR1 SGHDT, CDR2 YYEEEE. There are 12 residues in the CDR3. Deletions cut 0 bases from V and 8 bases from J, with 8 bases between. CDR3 region: CASSLVSGEAFF. The CDR3 nucleotides read TGTGCCAGCAGCTTGGTCTCGGGGGAAGCTTTCTTT. Together with reference TRBV5-6 and TRBJ1-1, the CDR3 gives the full variable domain: DAGVTQSPTHLIKTRGQQVTLRCSPKSGHDTVSWYQQALGQGPQFIFQYYEEEERQRGNFPDRFSGHQFPNYSSELNVNALLLGDSALYLCASSLVSGEAFFGQGTRLTVV.

V is TRBV4-3 and J is TRBJ1-2, with TRBD1 identical over 7 bases. Losses at the gene ends were 2 bases for V and 2 bases for J; bases not matched to a gene: 5. Germline CDR1 LGHNA, CDR2 YSLEER. The CDR3 is 15 amino acids. The CDR3 nucleotides are TGCGCCAGCAGCCAAATAGACAGGGCAAACTATGGCTACACCTTC. It specifies CASSQIDRANYGYTF.

The chain has TRBV6-5 and TRBJ1-1, with TRBD1 matching over 7 bases. The CDR3 length is 15 residues. V trimming: 6 bases; J trimming: 0 bases; junction bases outside the gene matches: 7. CDR1 is MNHEY, CDR2 SVGAGI, per germline. CDR3 region: CASRPATGMNTEAFF. The CDR3 coding sequence is TGTGCCAGCAGGCCTGCGACAGGGATGAACACTGAAGCTTTCTTT.

The chain links TRBV2 to TRBJ1-5; 8 bases line up with TRBD1. Germline V CDR1 and CDR2: SNHLY, FYNNEI. The CDR3 spans 14 residues. V trimming: 6 bases; J trimming: 6 bases; junction bases outside the gene matches: 7. The chain's CDR3 is CASRSTGDLQPQHF. For the CDR3, the DNA is TGTGCCAGCAGGTCGACAGGGGATCTTCAGCCCCAGCATTTT.

The V gene is TRBV28, the J gene TRBJ2-7; TRBD1 aligns across 8 bases. Germline V gives CDR1 MDHEN, CDR2 SYDVKM. The ends lost 5 bases at V and 0 bases at J; junction bases unmatched: 12. The CDR3 loop spans 17 amino acids. The CDR3 loop is CASSPPDRVTISYEQYF. CDR3 coding DNA: TGTGCCAGCAGTCCGCCGGACAGGGTTACGATCTCCTACGAGCAGTACTTC.

This rearrangement joins TRBV29-1 to TRBJ2-3; no firm D call. V was cut by 3 bases and J by 0 bases, with 4 bases left in between. The CDR3 has 12 residues. Germline V lookup: CDR1 SQVTM, CDR2 ANQGSEA. The DNA of the CDR3 is TGCAGCGTTGACTTTAGCACAGATACGCAGTATTTT. Its translation is CSVDFSTDTQYF.

This clone was seen a handful of times. The chain recombines TRBV5-5 with TRBJ2-7, with 8 bases aligning to TRBD2. CDR1 and CDR2 (germline): SGHKS, YYEKEE (reference sequence). V gave up 4 bases and J gave up 4 bases; unmatched junction bases: 7. This CDR3 spans 14 amino acids. CDR3 protein: CASSPGGGGYEQYF. The DNA of the CDR3 is TGTGCCAGCAGCCCCGGGGGGGGTGGTTACGAGCAGTACTTC.